This TCR beta chain was sequenced during a study of blood T cell repertoires in COVID-19. Using immunoSEQ multiplex PCR, the repertoire was profiled, and TCRdb retains in-frame clones only, with some absent. The sample has about 210,000 clones; 80% to 90% are singletons. Material for sequencing was peripheral blood. The TCR comes from a woman aged 50 to 60 with active or convalescent COVID-19.

CDR3 loop: CASSVTGTRTDTQYF. CDR3 DNA sequence: TGTGCCAGTAGCGTGACAGGGACAAGAACAGATACGCAGTATTTT. The V gene is TRBV19, the J gene TRBJ2-3; 7 bases fit TRBD1. The trim removed 6 bases at V and 3 bases at J, leaving 9 bases unmatched. CDR3 length: 15 residues. Germline V lookup: CDR1 LNHDA, CDR2 SQIVND (reference sequence).